This T cell receptor (beta chain) derives from a study of blood T cells in healthy people across ages. Remarks on this clonotype: As yet, its antigen is unknown.

Together with a sample-barcoded 5' primer, a J-beta primer mix was included in a second PCR lasting roughly 7 to 11 cycles. Researchers report that a template-switch adaptor with 12 random nucleotides tagged each cDNA molecule. TCRdb called the 5' RACE reads again in MiXCR, with one record for every CDR3 protein. Among 710,000 or so distinct CDR3 sequences listed, around a fifth were seen once. Study conclusions and caveats: Percentage of naive T cells showed a strong correlation with TCR beta diversity. More naive CD4+ cells and higher diversity marked long-lived donors relative to aged donors.

The CDR3 length is 15 residues. The J segment lost 1 base and the V segment lost 8 bases, leaving 8 bases of the junction unmatched. The sample consisted of blood. The clonotype comes from a man between 65 and 85 years old in good health. The V call is TRBV12-3 or TRBV12-4, the J call TRBJ1-5; 7 positions match TRBD1. In nucleotides, the CDR3 is TGTGCCAGCCGTCCGACAGGGTGGAGCAATCAGCCCCAGCATTTT. It yields the protein CASRPTGWSNQPQHF.